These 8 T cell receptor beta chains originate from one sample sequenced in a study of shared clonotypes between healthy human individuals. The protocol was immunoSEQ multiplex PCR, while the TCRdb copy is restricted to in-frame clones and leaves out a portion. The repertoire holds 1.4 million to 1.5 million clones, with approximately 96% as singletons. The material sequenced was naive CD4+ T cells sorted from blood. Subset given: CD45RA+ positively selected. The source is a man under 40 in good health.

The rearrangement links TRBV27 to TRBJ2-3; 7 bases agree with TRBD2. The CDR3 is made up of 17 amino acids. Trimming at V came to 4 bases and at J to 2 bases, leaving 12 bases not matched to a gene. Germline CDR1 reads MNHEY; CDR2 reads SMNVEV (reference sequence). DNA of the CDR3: TGTGCCAGCAGTTCCTCCAGTACCGGGAGGTTCACAGATACGCAGTATTTT. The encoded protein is CASSSSSTGRFTDTQYF.

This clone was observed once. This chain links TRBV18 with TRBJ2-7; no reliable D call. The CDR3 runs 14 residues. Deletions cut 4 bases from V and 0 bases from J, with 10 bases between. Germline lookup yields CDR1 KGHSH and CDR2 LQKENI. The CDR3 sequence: CASSLTDSSYEQYF. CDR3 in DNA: TGTGCCAGCTCACTCACAGATTCCTCCTACGAGCAGTACTTC.

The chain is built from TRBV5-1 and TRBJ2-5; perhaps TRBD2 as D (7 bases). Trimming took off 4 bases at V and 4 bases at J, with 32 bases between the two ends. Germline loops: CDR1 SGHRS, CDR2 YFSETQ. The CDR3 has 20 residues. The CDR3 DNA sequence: TGCGCCAGCAGCCAGACAAAGGGGGAGCGGGACTTATACTGGGGAGAGACCCAGTACTTC. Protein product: CASSQTKGERDLYWGETQYF.

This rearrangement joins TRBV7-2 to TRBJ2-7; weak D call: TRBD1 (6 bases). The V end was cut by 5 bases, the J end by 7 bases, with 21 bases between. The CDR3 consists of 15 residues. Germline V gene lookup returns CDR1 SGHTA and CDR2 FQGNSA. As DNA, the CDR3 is TGTGCCAGCAGCACCGGGACACTCCTAAGCCAGGAGCAGTACTTC. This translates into CASSTGTLLSQEQYF. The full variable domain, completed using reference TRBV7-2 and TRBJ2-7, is GAGVSQSPSNKVTEKGKDVELRCDPISGHTALYWYRQSLGQGLEFLIYFQGNSAPDKSGLPSDRFSAERTGGSVSTLTIQRTQQEDSAVYLCASSTGTLLSQEQYFGPGTRLTVT.

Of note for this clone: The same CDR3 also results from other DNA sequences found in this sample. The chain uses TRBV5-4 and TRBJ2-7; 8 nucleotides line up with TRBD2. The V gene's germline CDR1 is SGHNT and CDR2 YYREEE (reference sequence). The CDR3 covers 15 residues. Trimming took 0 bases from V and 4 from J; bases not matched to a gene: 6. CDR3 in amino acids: CASSLGLAGLYEQYF. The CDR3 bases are TGTGCCAGCAGCTTGGGTTTAGCGGGATTATACGAGCAGTACTTC. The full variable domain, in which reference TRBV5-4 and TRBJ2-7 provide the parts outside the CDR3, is ETGVTQSPTHLIKTRGQQVTLRCSSQSGHNTVSWYQQALGQGPQFIFQYYREEENGRGNFPPRFSGLQFPNYSSELNVNALELDDSALYLCASSLGLAGLYEQYFGPGTRLTVT.

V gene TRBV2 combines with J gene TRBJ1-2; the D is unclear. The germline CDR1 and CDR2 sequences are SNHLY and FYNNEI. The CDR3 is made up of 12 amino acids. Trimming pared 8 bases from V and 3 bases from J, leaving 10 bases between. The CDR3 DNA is TGTGCCAGCTATGGCGGGGACTATGGCTACACCTTC. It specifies CASYGGDYGYTF.

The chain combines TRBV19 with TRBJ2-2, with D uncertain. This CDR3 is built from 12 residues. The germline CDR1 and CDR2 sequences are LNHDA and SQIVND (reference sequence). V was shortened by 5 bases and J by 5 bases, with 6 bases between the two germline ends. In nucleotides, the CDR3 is TGTGCCAGTAGTCAGGCTACCGGGGAGCTGTTTTTT. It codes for CASSQATGELFF.

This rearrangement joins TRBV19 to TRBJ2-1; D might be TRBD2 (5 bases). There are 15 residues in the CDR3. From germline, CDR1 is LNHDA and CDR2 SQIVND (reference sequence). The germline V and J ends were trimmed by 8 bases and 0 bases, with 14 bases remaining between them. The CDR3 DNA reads TGTGCCAGTCTATTGAGCGGACTCTCCTACAATGAGCAGTTCTTC. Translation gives CASLLSGLSYNEQFF.